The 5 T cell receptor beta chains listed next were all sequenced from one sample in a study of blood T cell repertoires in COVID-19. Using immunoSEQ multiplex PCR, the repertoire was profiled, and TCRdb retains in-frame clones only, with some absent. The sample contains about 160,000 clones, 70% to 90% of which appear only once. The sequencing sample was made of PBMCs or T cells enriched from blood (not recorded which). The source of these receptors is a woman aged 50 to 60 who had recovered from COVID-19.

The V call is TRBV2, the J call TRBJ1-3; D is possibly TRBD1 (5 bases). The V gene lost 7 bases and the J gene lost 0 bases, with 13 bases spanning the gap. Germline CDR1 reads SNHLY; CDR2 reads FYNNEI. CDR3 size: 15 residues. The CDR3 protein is CASKGQTTSGNTIYF. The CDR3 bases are TGTGCCAGCAAGGGGCAGACCACCTCTGGAAACACCATATATTTT.

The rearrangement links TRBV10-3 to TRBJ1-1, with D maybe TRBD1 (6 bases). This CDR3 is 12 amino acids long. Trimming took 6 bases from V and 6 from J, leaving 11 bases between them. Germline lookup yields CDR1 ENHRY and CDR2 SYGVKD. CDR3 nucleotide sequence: TGTGCCATCAGACGAGGACAGTCTGAAGCTTTCTTT. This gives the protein CAIRRGQSEAFF.

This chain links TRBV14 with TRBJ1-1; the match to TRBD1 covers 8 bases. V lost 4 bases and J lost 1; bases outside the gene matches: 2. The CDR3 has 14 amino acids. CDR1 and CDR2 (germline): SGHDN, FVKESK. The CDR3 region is CASSLGQGNTEAFF. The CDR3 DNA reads TGTGCCAGCAGCCTAGGACAGGGGAACACTGAAGCTTTCTTT.

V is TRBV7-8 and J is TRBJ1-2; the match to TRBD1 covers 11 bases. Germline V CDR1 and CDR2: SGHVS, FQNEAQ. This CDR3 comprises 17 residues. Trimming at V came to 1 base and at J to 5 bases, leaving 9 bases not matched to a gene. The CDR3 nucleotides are TGTGCCAGCAGCTTAGGGACAGGGGGCTCCGGAGGGTATGGCTACACCTTC. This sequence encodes CASSLGTGGSGGYGYTF.

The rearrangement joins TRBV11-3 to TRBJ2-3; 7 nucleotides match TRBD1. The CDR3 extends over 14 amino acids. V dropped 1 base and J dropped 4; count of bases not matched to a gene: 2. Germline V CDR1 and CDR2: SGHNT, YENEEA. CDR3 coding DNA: TGTGCCAGCAGCTTAGGGACAGGCTCAGATACGCAGTATTTT. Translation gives CASSLGTGSDTQYF.